This T cell receptor beta chain derives from a study of T cell repertoires and HLA-DP antigens. Study summary: One stimulator alloantigen differed from self by one groove amino acid; the other by ten. The study, taken as a whole, reports: Antigen presentation used HeLa cells, with total CD4+ cells responding.

Details on this clone: Its antigen is undetermined.

Amplification used primers for 54 TRBV and 13 TRBJ segments. The data were produced by immunoSEQ multiplex PCR, yet TCRdb's version contains in-frame clones alone and is incomplete. The sample shows around 100,000 clones, almost 95% of them seen only once. Germline loops: CDR1 ENHRY, CDR2 SYGVKD. Deletions cut 2 bases from V and 3 bases from J, with 3 bases between. CDR3 length: 12 amino acids. The sample taken for sequencing was CD4+ T cells from PBMCs. J is TRBJ2-3 and V is TRBV10-3; D gene unclear. This TCR derives from a woman aged 18-29 years in good health and CMV-seronegative. The CDR3 DNA reads as TGTGCCATCAGTGAGCCAACAGATACGCAGTATTTT. It translates to CAISEPTDTQYF.